The source of this TCR beta chain is a study of OX40 agonist ivuxolimab in advanced cancers. Study details: Cancers in dose escalation were hepatocellular, melanoma, renal cell and head and neck. Partial responses were observed in three patients, of whom one had hepatocellular carcinoma and two had cutaneous melanoma. General study results and limits: Clonal expansion by week 6 occurred in CD4+ and CD8+ blood T cells (at 0.1 to 3.0 mg/kg).

Generated by immunoSEQ multiplex PCR, the TCRdb table keeps only in-frame clones and is missing some. The sample consists of 45,000 to 65,000 clones, approximately 90% of them appearing once. Patients had blood sampled at baseline and again on cycle 4 day 1 and cycle 7 day 1. This CDR3 spans 14 amino acids. Germline CDR1 SGHRS, CDR2 YFSETQ. V was pared by 4 bases and J by 5 bases, with 15 bases between. Concerning this clone itself: Its matching antigen is unknown.

The source was CD4+ or CD8+ T cells sorted from blood, collected in a trial of the OX40 agonist ivuxolimab. The receptor's source is an adult with an advanced solid tumor such as melanoma, head and neck, liver or kidney cancer. The V gene is TRBV5-1, the J gene TRBJ2-5, with D perhaps TRBD1 (6 bases). The CDR3, as DNA: TGCGCCAGCAGCGACCTACAGGGACGGGAGACCCAGTACTTC. Translating it yields CASSDLQGRETQYF.